What follows describes a single TCR beta chain. The target antigen is unknown. The record originates from a study of shared clonotypes between healthy human individuals. Overall study results and limits: Generally, naive subsets came out with larger estimated richness than memory subsets.

The trim removed 4 bases at V and 6 bases at J, leaving 3 bases unmatched. The germline CDR1 and CDR2 sequences are MNHEY and SVGAGI. There are 14 residues in the CDR3. The table came from immunoSEQ multiplex PCR; TCRdb's copy has only in-frame clones and leaves some out. Among about 960,000 clones listed, about 80% were seen once. The chain uses TRBV6-5 and TRBJ2-1; TRBD1 agrees at 10 bases. The TCR comes from a man between 18 and 35 years old in good health. The material sequenced was memory CD4+ T cells sorted from blood. The subset was: CD45RA-negative fraction. CDR3 in DNA: TGTGCCAGCAGTTTGGGACAGGGGAGCAATGAGCAGTTCTTC. Its translation: CASSLGQGSNEQFF.